This entry features one T cell receptor beta chain sequence. There is no known antigen for this receptor. Qualities for individual bases were not recorded, and no much larger clone is one base off. Trimming takes 6 bases from V and 6 bases from J, and the germline ends sit 13 bases apart. According to the germline V gene, CDR1 reads MNHEY and CDR2 reads SVGAGI. Counted from cysteine to phenylalanine, this CDR3 has 13 amino acids. The kept DNA is CDR3 alone, 39 bases in frame from the first base. TCRbeta CDR3 regions were amplified from genomic DNA using the immunoSEQ Assay, a bias-controlled multiplex PCR. The published analysis was carried out like this. Within the assay, amplification of reference gene primers was used to estimate how many nucleated cells each sample contained. Sequence reads were collapsed and filtered to measure the absolute abundance of every unique TCRbeta CDR3 rearrangement. For each sample, productive Simpson clonality was calculated as the square root of Simpson's diversity index over productive rearrangements. The table comes from immuneACCESS by way of TCRdb, which keeps in-frame sequences with V and J called. Part of the clones is missing from these tables; in studies checked, under half for an unresolved V gene and the rest for unknown reasons. V and J calls and clone size are those listed in that table; D and trimming were worked out from the DNA. The sample profile shows around 78,000 clones; over 75% of them were found once. Of the sample, under 55% falls within the top ten clones.

This sample is drawn from a study of blood T cell repertoires in COVID-19 (TCRdb year 2020). As for the study more broadly: Samples covering the acute and convalescent phases of COVID-19 were provided by collaborators in the United States, Italy and Spain. Where HLA class I and class II types were available, the types were taken from metadata supplied by the sample provider, not from assay-based typing. The sample metadata nearly always contained a de-identified subject ID, COVID-19 status, age in years and sex. Subjects who had been exposed to COVID-19, were actively infected with it, or had recovered from it provided the deeply sampled blood TCRbeta repertoires that made up the dataset. The prospective study material was composed of cDNA or gDNA derived from T cells, B-cell-depleted T cells, or PBMCs. Samples came from the ongoing ImmuneRACE study (first 160 participants) plus 1,254 subjects from 6 global collaborators. The repertoires were released in a freely available public database meant as a resource for research on the immune response to SARS-CoV-2.

Each collaborating institution followed its own protocols to collect whole blood in K2EDTA tubes. For TCRbeta analysis, collaborator samples were shipped as frozen whole blood, as isolated PBMCs, or as DNA extracted from either sample type. Points the paper makes about the study in general: The quantity of clinical and demographic metadata differed by source and by participant and was supplied without curation.

In this chain, TRBV6-5 is recombined with TRBJ2-3; tentative D gene TRBD2, with 6 bases matching. The sequenced sample was peripheral blood. The sequence was collected from a human donor in a cohort sampled during active COVID-19. The CDR3 corresponds to CASREPGEDTQYF. Read as DNA, the sequence is TGTGCCAGCAGGGAGCCGGGGGAGGATACGCAGTATTTT.